What follows is one T cell receptor beta chain and its context. Antigen specificity is unknown. The CDR3 regions of TCR beta were amplified from RNA transcripts. A first-round RT-PCR of the TCR CDR3 used the HTBI primer set. Via MiXCR, TCRdb re-called the multiplex PCR reads, giving one row per CDR3 protein. In the table there are around 100,000 distinct CDR3 sequences, about 45% of which are singletons. The data were obtained in a study of T cells in Graves' hyperthyroidism and ophthalmopathy. The study, taken as a whole, reports: A model of 13 V-J pairs discriminated ophthalmopathy from stable hyperthyroidism.

The sample consisted of blood. The clonotype originates from a man between 40 and 49 years old with Graves' hyperthyroidism.

This CDR3 is CASSVLPGLLNTGELFF. The CDR3 DNA is TGCGCCAGCAGTGTACTACCGGGACTCCTTAACACCGGGGAGCTGTTTTTT. The rearrangement uses TRBV10-2 and TRBJ2-2; D is possibly TRBD2 (6 bases). Germline CDR1 reads WSHSY; CDR2 reads SAAADI. The CDR3 sequence is 17 residues long. Trimming removed 4 bases at V and 2 bases at J, with 17 bases between.